The sequence of this TCR beta chain was determined in a study of control samples from healthy donors and cancer patients. Sequenced by immunoSEQ multiplex PCR; TCRdb stores in-frame clones only, minus some. The sample holds 110,000 or so clones; around 90% are singletons and the top ten take roughly 40%. The TCR sequence derives from a man in his fifties in good health. Input material: blood.

As DNA, the CDR3 is TGTGCCACCAGCAGAGATCAGGTCGTTAATTCACCCCTCCACTTT. It encodes CATSRDQVVNSPLHF. The V gene is TRBV15, the J gene TRBJ1-6; D gene uncertain. The germline V and J ends were trimmed by 0 bases and 6 bases, with 9 bases remaining between them. CDR3 length equals 15 residues. Germline CDR1 and CDR2: LNHNV and YYDKDF (reference sequence).